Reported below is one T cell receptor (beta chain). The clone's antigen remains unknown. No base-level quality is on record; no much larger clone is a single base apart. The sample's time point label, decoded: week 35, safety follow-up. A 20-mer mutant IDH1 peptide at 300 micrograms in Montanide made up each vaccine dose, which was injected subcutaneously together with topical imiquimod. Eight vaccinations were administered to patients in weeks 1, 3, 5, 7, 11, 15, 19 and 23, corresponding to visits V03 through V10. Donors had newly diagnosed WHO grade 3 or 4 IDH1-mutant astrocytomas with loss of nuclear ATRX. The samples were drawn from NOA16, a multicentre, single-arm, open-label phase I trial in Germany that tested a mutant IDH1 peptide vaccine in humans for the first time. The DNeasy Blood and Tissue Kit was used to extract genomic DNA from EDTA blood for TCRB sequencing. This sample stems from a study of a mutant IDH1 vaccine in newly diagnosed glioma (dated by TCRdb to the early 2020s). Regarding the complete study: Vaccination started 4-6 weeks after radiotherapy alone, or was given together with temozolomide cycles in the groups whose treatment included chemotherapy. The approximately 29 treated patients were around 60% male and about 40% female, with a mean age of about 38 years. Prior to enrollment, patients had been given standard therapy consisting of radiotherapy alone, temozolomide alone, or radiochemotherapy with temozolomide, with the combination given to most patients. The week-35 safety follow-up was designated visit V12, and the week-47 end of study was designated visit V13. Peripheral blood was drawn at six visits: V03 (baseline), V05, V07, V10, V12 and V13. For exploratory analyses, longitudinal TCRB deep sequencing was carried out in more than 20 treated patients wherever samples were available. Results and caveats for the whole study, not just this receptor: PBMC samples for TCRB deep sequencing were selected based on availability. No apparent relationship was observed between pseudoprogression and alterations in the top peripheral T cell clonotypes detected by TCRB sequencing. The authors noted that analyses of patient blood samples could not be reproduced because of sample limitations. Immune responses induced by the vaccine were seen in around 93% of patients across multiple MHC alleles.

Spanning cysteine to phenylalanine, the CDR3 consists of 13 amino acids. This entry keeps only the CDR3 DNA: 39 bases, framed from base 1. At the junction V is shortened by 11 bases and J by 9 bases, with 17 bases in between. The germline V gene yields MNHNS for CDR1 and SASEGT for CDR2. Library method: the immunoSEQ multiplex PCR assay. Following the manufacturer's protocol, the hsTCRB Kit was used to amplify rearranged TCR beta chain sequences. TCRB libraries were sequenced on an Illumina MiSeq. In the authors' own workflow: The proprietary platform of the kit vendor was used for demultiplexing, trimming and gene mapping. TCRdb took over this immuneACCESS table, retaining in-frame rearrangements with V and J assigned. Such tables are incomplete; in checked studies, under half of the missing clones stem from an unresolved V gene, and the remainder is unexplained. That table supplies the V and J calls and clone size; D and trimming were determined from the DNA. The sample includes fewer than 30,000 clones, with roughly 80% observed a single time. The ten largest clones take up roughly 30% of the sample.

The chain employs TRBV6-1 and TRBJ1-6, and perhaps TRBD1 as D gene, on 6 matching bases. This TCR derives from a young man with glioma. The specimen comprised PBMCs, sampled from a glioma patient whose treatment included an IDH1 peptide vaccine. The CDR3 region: CAYSLGGASPLHF. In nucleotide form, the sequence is TGTGCCTACTCCTTGGGGGGGGCTTCACCCCTCCACTTT.